This T cell receptor beta chain was profiled in a study of regulatory T cells in long-lasting Graves disease. Points from the study as a whole: Peripheral blood, not thyroid tissue, was the sole material studied. Persistent disease exhibited a predilection for TRBV28, TRBJ1-2 and TRBJ2-5.

This clonotype was recorded a few times. What it recognizes is unknown. Specified time point: persistent/refractory GD, antithyroid drugs over 5 years with positive TRAb. Following extraction of RNA from PBMCs, that RNA was used to make the TCR library. CDR1 GTSNPN and CDR2 SVGIG come from the germline V gene (reference sequence). The CDR3 spans 13 residues. V was pared by 3 bases and J by 8 bases, with 16 bases between. According to the study, TCR beta libraries were built with iRepertoire HTBI primers and CDR3-region Arm-PCR. TCRdb used MiXCR to reprocess the multiplex PCR reads, holding one entry per CDR3 protein. The sample contains about 290,000 distinct CDR3 sequences, 22% of which appear only once.

The input for sequencing was peripheral blood mononuclear cells (PBMCs), taken when the disease was refractory, from a patient treated with antithyroid drugs. The genes are TRBV30 and TRBJ1-2; D gene ambiguous. This receptor was taken from a female donor with Graves disease. The CDR3 DNA reads TGTGCCTGGAGCTCATCTGGAGACGCAGGCTACACCTTC. Its translation: CAWSSSGDAGYTF.